The following is a T cell receptor (beta chain) sequence with its context. This entry comes from a study of T cell changes during pregnancy in multiple sclerosis. The CDR3 totals 13 residues. V lost 1 base and J 4 bases, leaving 9 bases between the germline ends. Germline values: CDR1 SGHRS, CDR2 YFSETQ. Sequencing was performed with immunoSEQ multiplex PCR; in TCRdb, only in-frame clones are kept and a portion is missing. The table has around 45,000 clones, about 93% seen once. The source material was CD4+ T cells from peripheral blood mononuclear cells, sampled before pregnancy. The receptor was isolated from a female donor with multiple sclerosis, enrolled in a pregnancy study. The chain couples TRBV5-1 to TRBJ2-7; no definite D call. CDR3 residues: CASSLSSSYEQYF. The CDR3, as DNA: TGCGCCAGCAGCTTGTCGTCGAGTTACGAGCAGTACTTC.